This TCR beta chain was documented in a study of CD8 T cells in ankylosing spondylitis. Points from the study as a whole: As for the disease-linked clones, they showed a CD8+ phenotype and occurred at relatively low frequencies in peripheral blood.

TCRdb passed the 5' RACE reads through MiXCR, listing each CDR3 protein once. The sample lists 290,000 or so distinct CDR3 sequences, more than 20% occurring once. The CDR3 has 14 amino acids. V was clipped by 1 base and J by 6 bases; unmatched bases: 4. Germline V gene data show CDR1 as DFQATT and CDR2 as SNEGSKA (reference sequence). This clonotype was picked up many times. Its antigen is unidentified. This chain uses TRBV20-1 with TRBJ1-4; 8 bases fit TRBD1. Sequencing used blood, either unsorted or a sorted T cell fraction (not recorded which). This TCR was recovered from a female donor with ankylosing spondylitis or in good health (not recorded which). The CDR3 region is CSARGDRGYEKLFF. In nucleotides, the CDR3 is TGCAGTGCTAGAGGAGACAGGGGATATGAAAAACTGTTTTTT.